Following are 5 T cell receptor beta chains from one sample sequenced in a study of cytomegalovirus exposure and HLA in healthy donors. PCR employed 60 Vbeta and 13 Jbeta primers. Clones were read by immunoSEQ multiplex PCR, and TCRdb kept only the in-frame ones, dropping some. The table includes under 200,000 clones, roughly 85% detected once. Sequenced: PBMCs. The receptors here all came from a young man in good health and CMV-seropositive.

The chain is built from TRBV6-5 and TRBJ1-1, with 7 bases identical to TRBD1. CDR3 length equals 15 residues. Trimming at V came to 4 bases and at J to 4 bases, leaving 9 bases not matched to a gene. Germline V lookup: CDR1 MNHEY, CDR2 SVGAGI. CDR3 amino acids: CASSSTGDPITEAFF. Here the CDR3 DNA reads TGTGCCAGCAGTTCCACAGGGGACCCGATCACTGAAGCTTTCTTT.

The chain combines TRBV5-3 with TRBJ1-5; 7 nucleotides match TRBD1. Being an ORF, TRBV5-3 has a function that is uncertain. Trimming at V came to 1 base and at J to 3 bases, leaving 4 bases not matched to a gene. The CDR3 has 15 amino acids. The CDR3 region has the DNA TGTGCCAGAAGCTTGAAGGGGGCCCTCAATCAGCCCCAGCATTTT. Its protein is CARSLKGALNQPQHF.

The chain carries TRBV6-5 and TRBJ1-2; D is unresolved. CDR1 is MNHEY and CDR2 is SVGAGI in the germline V gene. Trimming removed 6 bases from V and 4 bases from J, with 12 bases in between. The CDR3 has 13 amino acids. CDR3 nucleotide sequence: TGTGCCAGCAGAGGAGACGAGGGCTATGGCTACACCTTC. Translating it yields CASRGDEGYGYTF.

This clone turned up a few times. This chain uses TRBV5-8 with TRBJ1-2; D is possibly TRBD1 (6 bases). The V end lost 2 bases, the J end lost 4 bases, and 15 bases lay between the germline ends. There are 15 residues in the CDR3. Looked up from germline, CDR1 is SGHTS and CDR2 is YDEGEE. CDR3 DNA sequence: TGTGCCAGCAGCTTCTACGGGGGGCAGAGCTATGGCTACACCTTC. Protein product: CASSFYGGQSYGYTF.

The J gene is TRBJ2-7, the V gene TRBV2; 9 bases align to TRBD1. The V gene's germline CDR1 is SNHLY and CDR2 FYNNEI. This CDR3 comprises 14 residues. V trimming: 7 bases; J trimming: 5 bases; junction bases outside the gene matches: 9. The CDR3 reads CASKPNRGLDEQYF. In DNA, the CDR3 is TGTGCCAGCAAACCGAACAGGGGGCTGGACGAGCAGTACTTC.